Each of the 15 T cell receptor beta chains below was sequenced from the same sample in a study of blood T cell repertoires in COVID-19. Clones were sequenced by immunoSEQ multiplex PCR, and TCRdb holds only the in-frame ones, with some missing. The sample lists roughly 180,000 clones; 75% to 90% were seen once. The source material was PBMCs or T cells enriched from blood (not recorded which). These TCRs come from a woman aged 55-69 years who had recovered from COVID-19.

The CDR3 sequence: CASSGQETGFSSEQFF. CDR3 nucleotide sequence: TGTGCCAGCAGCGGCCAAGAGACAGGGTTTTCAAGTGAGCAGTTCTTC. The chain recombines TRBV3-1 (or the pseudogene TRBV3-2) with TRBJ2-1; 7 bases match TRBD1. Germline lookup yields CDR1 LGHDT and CDR2 YNNKEL (reference sequence). The CDR3 is 16 amino acids. V shed 5 bases, J shed 9 bases, and the junction held 16 bases outside the gene matches.

The CDR3 sequence is CASGRGTGDSPNYGYTF. The CDR3 DNA sequence: TGCGCCAGCGGACGGGGGACAGGGGACAGTCCTAACTATGGCTACACCTTC. The chain couples TRBV5-1 to TRBJ1-2; 10 bases are shared with TRBD1. The CDR3 covers 17 residues. CDR1 is SGHRS and CDR2 is YFSETQ in the germline V gene. After removal of 7 bases from V and 0 bases from J, the junction contained 12 bases not matched to a gene.

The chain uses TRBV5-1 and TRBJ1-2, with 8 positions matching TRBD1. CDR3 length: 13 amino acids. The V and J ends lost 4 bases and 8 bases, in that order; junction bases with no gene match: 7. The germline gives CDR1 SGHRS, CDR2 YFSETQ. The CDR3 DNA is TGCGCCAGCAGCCCGGGACAGGCGGACGGCTACACCTTC. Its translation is CASSPGQADGYTF.

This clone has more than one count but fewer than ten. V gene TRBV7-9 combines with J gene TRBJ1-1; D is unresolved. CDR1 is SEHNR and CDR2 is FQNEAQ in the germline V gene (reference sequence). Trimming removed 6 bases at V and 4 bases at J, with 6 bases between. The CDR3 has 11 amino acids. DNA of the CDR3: TGTGCCAGCAGTGAACTCACTGAAGCTTTCTTT. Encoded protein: CASSELTEAFF.

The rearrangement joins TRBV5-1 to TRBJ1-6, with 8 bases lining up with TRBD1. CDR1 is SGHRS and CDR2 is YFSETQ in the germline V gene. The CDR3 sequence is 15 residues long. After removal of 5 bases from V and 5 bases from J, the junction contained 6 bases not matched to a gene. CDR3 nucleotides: TGCGCCAGCAGTCCGGACAGGGTGGATAATTCACCCCTCCACTTT. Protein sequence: CASSPDRVDNSPLHF.

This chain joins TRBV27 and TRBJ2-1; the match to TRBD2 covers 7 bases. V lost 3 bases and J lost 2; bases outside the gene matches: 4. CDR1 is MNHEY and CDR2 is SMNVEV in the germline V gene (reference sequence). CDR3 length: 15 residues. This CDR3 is CASSFNSGPYNEQFF. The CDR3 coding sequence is TGTGCCAGCAGTTTCAATAGCGGGCCCTACAATGAGCAGTTCTTC.

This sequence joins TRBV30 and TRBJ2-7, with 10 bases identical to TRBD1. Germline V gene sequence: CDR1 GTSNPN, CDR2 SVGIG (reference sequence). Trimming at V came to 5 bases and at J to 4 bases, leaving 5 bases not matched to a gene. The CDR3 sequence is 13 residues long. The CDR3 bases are TGTGCCTGGGACCGGGACAGGGGTTACGAGCAGTACTTC. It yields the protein CAWDRDRGYEQYF.

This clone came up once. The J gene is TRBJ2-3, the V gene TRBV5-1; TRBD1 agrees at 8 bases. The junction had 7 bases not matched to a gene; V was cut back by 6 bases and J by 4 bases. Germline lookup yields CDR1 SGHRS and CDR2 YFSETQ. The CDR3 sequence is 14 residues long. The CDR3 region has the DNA TGCGCCAGCACCCAGGACAGGGTACCAGATACGCAGTATTTT. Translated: CASTQDRVPDTQYF.

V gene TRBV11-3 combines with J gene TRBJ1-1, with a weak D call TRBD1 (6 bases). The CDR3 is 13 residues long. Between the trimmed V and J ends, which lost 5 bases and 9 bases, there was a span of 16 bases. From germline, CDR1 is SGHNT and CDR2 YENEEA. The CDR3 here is CASSRRFGTQAFF. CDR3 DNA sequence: TGTGCCAGCAGCCGCCGGTTCGGGACACAAGCTTTCTTT.

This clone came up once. The CDR3: CASSEMAGGPQDTQYF. DNA of the CDR3: TGTGCCAGCAGTGAAATGGCGGGAGGGCCGCAGGATACGCAGTATTTT. The chain couples TRBV6-1 to TRBJ2-3; 9 nucleotides match TRBD2. The CDR3 is made up of 16 amino acids. J was trimmed by 6 bases and V by 2 bases; bases with no gene match: 9. Germline-derived CDR1 and CDR2 are MNHNS and SASEGT.

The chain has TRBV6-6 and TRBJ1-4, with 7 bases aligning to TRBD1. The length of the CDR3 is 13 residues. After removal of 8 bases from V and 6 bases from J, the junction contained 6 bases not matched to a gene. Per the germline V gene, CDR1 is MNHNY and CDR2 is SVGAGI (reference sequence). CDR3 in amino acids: CASLTGSDEKLFF. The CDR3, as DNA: TGTGCCAGCCTGACAGGGTCTGATGAAAAACTGTTTTTT.

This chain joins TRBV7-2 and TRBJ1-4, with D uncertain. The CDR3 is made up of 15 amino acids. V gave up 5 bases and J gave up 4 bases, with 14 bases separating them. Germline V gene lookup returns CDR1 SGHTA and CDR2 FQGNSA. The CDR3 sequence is CASSPRKAFNEKLFF. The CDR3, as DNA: TGTGCCAGCAGCCCGCGGAAGGCTTTTAATGAAAAACTGTTTTTT.

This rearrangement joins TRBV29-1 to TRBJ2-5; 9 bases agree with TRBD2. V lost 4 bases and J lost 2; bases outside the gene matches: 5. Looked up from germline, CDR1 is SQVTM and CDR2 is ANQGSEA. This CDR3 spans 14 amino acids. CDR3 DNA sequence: TGCAGCGTTGGCGGCGGGGGGGGTCAAGAGACCCAGTACTTC. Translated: CSVGGGGGQETQYF.

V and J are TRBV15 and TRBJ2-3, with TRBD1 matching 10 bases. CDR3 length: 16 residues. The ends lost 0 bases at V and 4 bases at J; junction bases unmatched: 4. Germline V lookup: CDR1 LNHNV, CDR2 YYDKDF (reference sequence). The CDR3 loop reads CATSRDQGTGADTQYF. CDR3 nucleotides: TGTGCCACCAGCAGAGATCAAGGGACAGGGGCAGATACGCAGTATTTT.

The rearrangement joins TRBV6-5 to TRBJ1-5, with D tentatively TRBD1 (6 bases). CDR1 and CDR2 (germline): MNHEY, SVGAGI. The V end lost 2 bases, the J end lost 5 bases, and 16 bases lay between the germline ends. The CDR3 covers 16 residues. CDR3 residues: CASSYDGGQSHQPQHF. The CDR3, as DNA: TGTGCCAGCAGTTACGACGGAGGACAGAGCCATCAGCCCCAGCATTTT.